This T cell receptor (beta chain) was recorded in a study of B cell selection in AIRE deficiency. The CDR3 spans 15 residues. The V end was cut by 8 bases, the J end by 2 bases, with 15 bases between. In germline, CDR1 is ENHRY, CDR2 SYGVKD. Study-level results: Of over 3,000 shared Treg TCRbeta sequences, around 31% were healthy-donor-only and about 9% patient-only.

This clone is a singleton in its sample. The antigen is not known. Assay used: immunoSEQ multiplex PCR; TCRdb lists only in-frame clones, some missing. The table shows 20,000 to 30,000 clones, with about 90% occurring only once. The regulatory T cell sort gate was CD4+CD25hiCD127low/negative. This sequence joins TRBV10-3 and TRBJ2-2; D unclear. The sequence was collected from a human donor in good health. Material: CD4+CD25+ Tregs sorted from PBMCs. The CDR3 DNA sequence: TGTGCCATCGGAGATGGCAGACTCAACACCGGGGAGCTGTTTTTT. Amino acid sequence: CAIGDGRLNTGELFF.